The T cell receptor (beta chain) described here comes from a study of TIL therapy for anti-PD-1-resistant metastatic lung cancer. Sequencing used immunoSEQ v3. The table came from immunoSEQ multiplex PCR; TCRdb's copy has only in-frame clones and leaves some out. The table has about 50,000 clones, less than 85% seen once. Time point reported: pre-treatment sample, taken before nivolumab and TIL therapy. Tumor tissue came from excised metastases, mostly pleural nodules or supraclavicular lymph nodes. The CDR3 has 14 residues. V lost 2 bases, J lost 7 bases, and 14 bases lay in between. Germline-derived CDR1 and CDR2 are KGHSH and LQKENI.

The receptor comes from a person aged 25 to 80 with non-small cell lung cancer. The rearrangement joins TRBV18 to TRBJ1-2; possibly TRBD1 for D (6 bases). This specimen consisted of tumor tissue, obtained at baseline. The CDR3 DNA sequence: TGTGCCAGCTCACCAGGCAGGGGAGAATCTGGCTACACCTTC. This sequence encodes CASSPGRGESGYTF. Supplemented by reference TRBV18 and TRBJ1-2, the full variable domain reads NAGVMQNPRHLVRRRGQEARLRCSPMKGHSHVYWYRQLPEEGLKFMVYLQKENIIDESGMPKERFSAEFPKEGPSILRIQQVVRGDSAAYFCASSPGRGESGYTFGSGTRLTVV.